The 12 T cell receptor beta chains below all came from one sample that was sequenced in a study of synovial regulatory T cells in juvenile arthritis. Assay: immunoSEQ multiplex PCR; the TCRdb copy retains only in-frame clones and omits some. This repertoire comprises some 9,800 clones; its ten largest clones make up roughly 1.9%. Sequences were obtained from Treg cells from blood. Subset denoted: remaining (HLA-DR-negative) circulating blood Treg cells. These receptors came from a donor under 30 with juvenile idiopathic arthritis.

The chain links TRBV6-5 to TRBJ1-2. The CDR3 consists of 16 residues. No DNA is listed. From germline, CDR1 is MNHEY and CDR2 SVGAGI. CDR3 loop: CASSLGPGGLGYGYTF.

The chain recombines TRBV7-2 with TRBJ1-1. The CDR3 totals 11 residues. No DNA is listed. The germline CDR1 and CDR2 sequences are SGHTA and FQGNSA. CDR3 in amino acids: CACRTGPQAFF.

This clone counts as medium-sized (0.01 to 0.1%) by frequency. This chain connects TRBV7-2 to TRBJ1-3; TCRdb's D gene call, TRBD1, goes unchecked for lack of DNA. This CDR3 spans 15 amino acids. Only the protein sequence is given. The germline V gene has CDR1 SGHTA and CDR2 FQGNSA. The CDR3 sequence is CASSLGQSSGNTIYF. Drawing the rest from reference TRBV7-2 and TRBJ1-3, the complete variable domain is GAGVSQSPSNKVTEKGKDVELRCDPISGHTALYWYRQSLGQGLEFLIYFQGNSAPDKSGLPSDRFSAERTGGSVSTLTIQRTQQEDSAVYLCASSLGQSSGNTIYFGEGSWLTVV.

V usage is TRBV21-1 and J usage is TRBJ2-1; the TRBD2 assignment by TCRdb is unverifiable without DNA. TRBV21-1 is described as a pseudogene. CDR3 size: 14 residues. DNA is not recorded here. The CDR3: CASRGWGVYNEQFF.

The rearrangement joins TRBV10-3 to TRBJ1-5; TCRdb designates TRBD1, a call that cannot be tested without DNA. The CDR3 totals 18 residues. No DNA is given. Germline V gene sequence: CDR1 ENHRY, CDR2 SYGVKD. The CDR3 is CAISEFRPTAYSNQPQHF.

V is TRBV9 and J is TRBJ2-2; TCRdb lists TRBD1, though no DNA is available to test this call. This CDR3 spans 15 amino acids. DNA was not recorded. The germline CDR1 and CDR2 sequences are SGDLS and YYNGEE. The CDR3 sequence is CASSGRVENTGELFF.

CDR3 loop: CASSLRPGTAGYEQYF. The rearrangement uses TRBV7-6 and TRBJ2-7; TCRdb calls TRBD1, which cannot be checked without DNA. Per the germline V gene, CDR1 is SGHVS and CDR2 is FNYEAQ. The CDR3 totals 16 residues. The coding DNA is unavailable.

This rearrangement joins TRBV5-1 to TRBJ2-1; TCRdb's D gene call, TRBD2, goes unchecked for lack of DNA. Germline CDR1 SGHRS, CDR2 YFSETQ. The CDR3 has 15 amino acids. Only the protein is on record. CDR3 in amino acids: CASSFGAGRWNEQFF.

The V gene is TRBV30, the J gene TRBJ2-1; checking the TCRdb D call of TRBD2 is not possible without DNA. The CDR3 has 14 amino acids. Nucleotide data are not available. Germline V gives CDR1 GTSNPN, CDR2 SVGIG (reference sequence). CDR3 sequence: CAWTPGSGWDEQFF.

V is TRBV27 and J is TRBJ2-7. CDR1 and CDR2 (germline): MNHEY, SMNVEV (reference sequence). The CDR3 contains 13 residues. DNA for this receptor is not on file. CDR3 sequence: CASSLSIGGEQYF.

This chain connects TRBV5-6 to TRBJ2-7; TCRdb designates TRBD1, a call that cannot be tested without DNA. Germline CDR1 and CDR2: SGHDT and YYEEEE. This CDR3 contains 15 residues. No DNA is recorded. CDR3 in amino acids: CASKRTGSKPYEQYF. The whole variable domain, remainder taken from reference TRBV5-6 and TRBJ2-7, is DAGVTQSPTHLIKTRGQQVTLRCSPKSGHDTVSWYQQALGQGPQFIFQYYEEEERQRGNFPDRFSGHQFPNYSSELNVNALLLGDSALYLCASKRTGSKPYEQYFGPGTRLTVT.

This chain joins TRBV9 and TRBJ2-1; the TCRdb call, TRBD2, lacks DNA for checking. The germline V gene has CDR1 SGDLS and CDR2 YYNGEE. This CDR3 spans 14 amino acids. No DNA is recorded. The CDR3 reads CASSVAGADNEQFF.